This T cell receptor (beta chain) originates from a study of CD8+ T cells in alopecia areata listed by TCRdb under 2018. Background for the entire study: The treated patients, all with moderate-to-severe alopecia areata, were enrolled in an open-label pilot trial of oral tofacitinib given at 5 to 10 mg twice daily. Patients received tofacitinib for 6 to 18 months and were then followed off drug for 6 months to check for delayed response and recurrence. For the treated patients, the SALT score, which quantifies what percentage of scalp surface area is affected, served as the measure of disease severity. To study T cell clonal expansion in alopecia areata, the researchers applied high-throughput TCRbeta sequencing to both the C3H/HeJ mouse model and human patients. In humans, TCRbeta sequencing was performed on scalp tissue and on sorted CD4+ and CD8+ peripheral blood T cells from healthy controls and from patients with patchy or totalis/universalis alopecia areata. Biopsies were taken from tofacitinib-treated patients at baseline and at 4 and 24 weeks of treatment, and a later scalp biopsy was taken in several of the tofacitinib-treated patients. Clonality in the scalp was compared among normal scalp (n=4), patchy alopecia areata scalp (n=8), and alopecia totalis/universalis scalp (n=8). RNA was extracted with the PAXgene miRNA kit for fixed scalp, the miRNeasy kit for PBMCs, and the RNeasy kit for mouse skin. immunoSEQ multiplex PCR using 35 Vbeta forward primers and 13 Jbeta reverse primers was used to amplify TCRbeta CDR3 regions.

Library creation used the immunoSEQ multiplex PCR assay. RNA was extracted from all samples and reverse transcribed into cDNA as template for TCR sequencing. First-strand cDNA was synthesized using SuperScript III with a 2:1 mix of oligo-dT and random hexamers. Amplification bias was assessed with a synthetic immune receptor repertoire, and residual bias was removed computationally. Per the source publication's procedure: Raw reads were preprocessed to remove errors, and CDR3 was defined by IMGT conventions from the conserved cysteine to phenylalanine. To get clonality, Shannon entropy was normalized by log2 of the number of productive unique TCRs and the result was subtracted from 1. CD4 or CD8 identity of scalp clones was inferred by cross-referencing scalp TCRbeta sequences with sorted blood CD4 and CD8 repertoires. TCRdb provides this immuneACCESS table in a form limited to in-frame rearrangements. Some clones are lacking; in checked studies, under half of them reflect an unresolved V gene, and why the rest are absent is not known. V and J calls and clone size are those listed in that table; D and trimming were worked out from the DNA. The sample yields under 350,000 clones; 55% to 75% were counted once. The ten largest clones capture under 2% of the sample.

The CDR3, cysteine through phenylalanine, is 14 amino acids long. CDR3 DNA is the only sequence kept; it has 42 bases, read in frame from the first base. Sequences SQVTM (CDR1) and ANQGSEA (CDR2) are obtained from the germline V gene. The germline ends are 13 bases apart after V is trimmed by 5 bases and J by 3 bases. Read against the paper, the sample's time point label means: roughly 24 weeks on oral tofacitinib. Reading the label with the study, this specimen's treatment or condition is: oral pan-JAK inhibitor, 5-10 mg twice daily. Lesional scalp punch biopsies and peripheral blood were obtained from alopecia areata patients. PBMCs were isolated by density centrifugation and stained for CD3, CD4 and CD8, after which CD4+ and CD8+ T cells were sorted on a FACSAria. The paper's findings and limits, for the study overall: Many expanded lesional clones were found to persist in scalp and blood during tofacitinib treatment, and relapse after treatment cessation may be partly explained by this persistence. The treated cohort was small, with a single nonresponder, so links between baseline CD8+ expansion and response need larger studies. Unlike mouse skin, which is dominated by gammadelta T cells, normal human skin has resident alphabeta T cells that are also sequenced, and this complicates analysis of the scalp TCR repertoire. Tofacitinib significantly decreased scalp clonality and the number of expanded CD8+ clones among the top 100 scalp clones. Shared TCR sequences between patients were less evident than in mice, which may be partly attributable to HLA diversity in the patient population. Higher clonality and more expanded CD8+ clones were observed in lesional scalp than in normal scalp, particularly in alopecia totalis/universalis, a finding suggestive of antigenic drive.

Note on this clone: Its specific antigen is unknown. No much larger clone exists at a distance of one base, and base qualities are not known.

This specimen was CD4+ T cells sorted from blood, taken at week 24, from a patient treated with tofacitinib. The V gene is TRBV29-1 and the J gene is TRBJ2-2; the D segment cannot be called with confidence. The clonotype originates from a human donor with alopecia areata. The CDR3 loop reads CSVRPGRDTGELFF. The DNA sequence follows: TGCAGCGTTAGACCCGGAAGGGACACCGGGGAGCTGTTTTTT.